One and the same sample provided the 3 T cell receptor beta chains below, sequenced in a study of human T cells and chemical hapten exposure. As to time point: patch test 1, 2 weeks after DPC sensitization. Treatment meaning: therapeutic diphenylcyclopropenone sensitization with weekly scalp DPC. Each CDR3 protein gets one entry after TCRdb re-called the RACE reads with MiXCR. The data contain fewer than 100,000 distinct CDR3 sequences, around 12% of them singletons. The material sequenced was whole blood, taken in connection with sensitization to the hapten diphenylcyclopropenone (DPC). The receptors were gathered from a woman in her 40s with alopecia areata. Some clones in this sample may be carry-over from other donors' samples.

The rearrangement uses TRBV29-1 and TRBJ2-5; D is possibly TRBD1 (5 bases). V was cut by 1 base and J by 7 bases, with 13 bases left in between. The CDR3 is made up of 13 amino acids. Germline V gene data show CDR1 as SQVTM and CDR2 as ANQGSEA. CDR3 residues: CSVEGAGSGTQYF. The CDR3 DNA follows: TGCAGCGTTGAAGGGGCAGGGTCGGGGACCCAGTACTTC.

This clonotype was observed many times. This chain connects TRBV4-3 to TRBJ1-2; D remains ambiguous. Germline V gene sequence: CDR1 LGHNA, CDR2 YSLEER. Trimming took off 0 bases at V and 4 bases at J, with 12 bases between the two ends. The CDR3 has 15 residues. The DNA of the CDR3 is TGCGCCAGCAGCCAAGAACGAATAAACCCCTATGGCTACACCTTC. It specifies CASSQERINPYGYTF.

V and J are TRBV6-5 and TRBJ2-7, with D tentatively TRBD1 or TRBD2 (5 bases each). Trimming stripped 2 bases from V and 3 bases from J, with 14 bases between. This CDR3 region has 15 residues. CDR1 MNHEY and CDR2 SVGAGI come from the germline V gene. The chain's CDR3 is CASSYRGTPDYEQYF. The CDR3 coding sequence is TGTGCCAGCAGTTACAGAGGGACCCCCGACTACGAGCAGTACTTC.